These 29 T cell receptor beta chains were sequenced from one sample in a study of graft-versus-host responses after intestinal transplantation. Profiled with immunoSEQ multiplex PCR; TCRdb holds only in-frame clones, not every one. The sample yields 99,000 or so clones, 86% seen once. Sample: PBMCs, taken 255 days after intestinal transplant. Source of these receptors: a human patient who received an intestinal transplant, so some T cells may come from the graft donor.

This clone came up once. The rearrangement uses TRBV28 and TRBJ2-5; TRBD1 aligns across 9 bases. CDR1 MDHEN and CDR2 SYDVKM come from the germline V gene. V shed 6 bases and J 4 bases; nucleotides not matched to a gene: 9. This CDR3 has 15 residues. In DNA form, the CDR3 reads TGTGCCAGCAGCCATACAACAGGGGGCGCAGAGACCCAGTACTTC. Its translation is CASSHTTGGAETQYF. Combining the CDR3 with reference TRBV28 and TRBJ2-5 gives the whole variable domain DVKVTQSSRYLVKRTGEKVFLECVQDMDHENMFWYRQDPGLGLRLIYFSYDVKMKEKGDIPEGYSVSREKKERFSLILESASTNQTSMYLCASSHTTGGAETQYFGPGTRLLVL.

This clone was detected only a few times. The genes are TRBV13 and TRBJ2-7; D might be TRBD1 (5 bases). This CDR3 has 13 residues. From germline, CDR1 is PRHDT and CDR2 FYEKMQ (reference sequence). V dropped 7 bases and J dropped 4 bases, with 14 bases sitting between them. CDR3 DNA: TGTGCCAGCATCAGGGCCGGGTCTTACGAGCAGTACGTC. Its protein product is CASIRAGSYEQYV.

This chain uses TRBV6-6 with TRBJ2-7, with D unclear. The CDR3 is 11 residues long. The germline V gene has CDR1 MNHNY and CDR2 SVGAGI (reference sequence). CDR3 DNA sequence: TGTGCCAGCAGTTACTCAAATACTTTCCACGTC. Translating gives CASSYSNTFHV.

This clone has only one observation. This chain joins TRBV15 and TRBJ1-2, with 11 bases that match TRBD1. The CDR3 runs 15 residues. With 6 bases clipped from V and 4 bases from J, the junction kept 7 bases outside the gene matches. Germline V gene sequence: CDR1 LNHNV, CDR2 YYDKDF (reference sequence). In DNA form, the CDR3 reads TGTGCCACCAGTCGGGACAGGGGGTCCCTCTATGGCTACACCTTC. Amino acid sequence: CATSRDRGSLYGYTF. The full variable domain, rest sourced from reference TRBV15 and TRBJ1-2, is DAMVIQNPRYQVTQFGKPVTLSCSQTLNHNVMYWYQQKSSQAPKLLFHYYDKDFNNEADTPDNFQSRRPNTSFCFLDIRSPGLGDTAMYLCATSRDRGSLYGYTFGSGTRLTVV.

The V call is TRBV7-3, the J call TRBJ2-1, with 9 bases fitting TRBD2. Germline CDR1 and CDR2: SGHTA and FQGTGA. V lost 4 bases, J lost 7 bases, and 8 bases stayed unmatched. The CDR3 is 15 residues long. Here the CDR3 reads CASSSSGGRINEQFF. As DNA, the CDR3 is TGTGCCAGCAGCTCGAGCGGGGGGCGCATTAATGAGCAGTTCTTC.

This clone was seen just once. This chain connects TRBV6-1 to TRBJ2-5, with unresolved D. The CDR3 has 11 residues. Germline CDR1 is MNHNS and CDR2 is SASEGT. Trimming stripped 1 base from V and 7 bases from J, with 4 bases between. The CDR3 DNA sequence: TGTGCCAGCAGTGAAGTAGGGACCCAGTACTTC. Protein product: CASSEVGTQYF.

The chain has TRBV18 and TRBJ2-7; 12 bases match TRBD2. Trimming removed 3 bases from V and 7 bases from J; junction bases left unmatched: 7. This CDR3 contains 15 residues. The V gene's germline CDR1 is KGHSH and CDR2 LQKENI. CDR3 in amino acids: CASSPASGGAGEQYV. The CDR3 DNA is TGTGCCAGCTCACCCGCTAGCGGGGGGGCCGGGGAGCAGTACGTC.

This clone was seen only once. The rearrangement links TRBV6-1 to TRBJ2-5; the D is unclear. Germline assignment: CDR1 MNHNS and CDR2 SASEGT. The CDR3 is 11 amino acids. The germline V and J ends were trimmed by 8 bases and 4 bases, with 8 bases remaining between them. The CDR3 coding sequence is TGTGCCAGCGCAGATAGAGAGACCCAGTACTTC. It yields the protein CASADRETQYF.

The chain employs TRBV11-3 and TRBJ2-2; weak D call: TRBD2 (6 bases). Trimming took 9 bases from V and 3 from J, leaving 11 bases between them. Germline CDR1 reads SGHNT; CDR2 reads YENEEA. The CDR3 is 13 residues long. The chain's CDR3 is CARGGAYTGELFF. The CDR3 nucleotides are TGTGCCAGAGGAGGGGCGTACACCGGGGAGCTGTTTTTT.

This clone was recorded a few times. The genes are TRBV19 and TRBJ1-6; perhaps TRBD1 as D (5 bases). The CDR3 sequence is 13 residues long. The V end lost 5 bases, the J end lost 7 bases, and 9 bases lay between the germline ends. Germline CDR1 is LNHDA and CDR2 is SQIVND (reference sequence). CDR3 bases: TGTGCCAGTAGTGCCAACAGGAATTCACCCCTCCACTTT. It encodes CASSANRNSPLHF.

This chain uses TRBV6-6 with TRBJ2-1, with unresolved D. CDR1 and CDR2 from the germline V gene are MNHNY and SVGAGI (reference sequence). The CDR3 spans 16 residues. V lost 5 bases, J lost 0 bases, and 14 bases lay in between. CDR3 in amino acids: CASSLSGESSYNEQFF. CDR3 nucleotides: TGTGCCAGCAGTCTCTCTGGCGAGAGCTCCTACAATGAGCAGTTCTTC.

The chain uses TRBV28 and TRBJ1-2; possibly TRBD1 for D (6 bases). With 4 bases removed from V and 4 bases from J, the gap between germline ends came to 7 bases. This CDR3 is 12 amino acids long. Germline V gene data show CDR1 as MDHEN and CDR2 as SYDVKM. In DNA form, the CDR3 reads TGTGCCAGCAGTTCACAGGGCTATGGCTACACCTTC. Its protein is CASSSQGYGYTF.

This rearrangement joins TRBV2 to TRBJ2-3, with D perhaps matching TRBD2 (6 bases). The CDR3 covers 12 residues. CDR1 and CDR2 from the germline V gene are SNHLY and FYNNEI. V was pared by 10 bases and J by 2 bases, with 10 bases between. The chain's CDR3 is CATRDLTDTQYF. The CDR3 bases are TGTGCCACGCGGGACCTCACAGATACGCAGTATTTT.

The chain is built from TRBV7-2 and TRBJ2-7; 13 nucleotides match TRBD2. The germline gives CDR1 SGHTA, CDR2 FQGNSA. The V segment lost 1 base and the J segment 4 bases; nucleotides outside the gene matches: 10. The CDR3 is 18 amino acids. CDR3: CASSLVVGTSGARYEQYF. The CDR3 DNA follows: TGTGCCAGCAGCTTAGTGGTCGGGACTAGCGGGGCCAGATACGAGCAGTACTTC.

This clone was picked up a small number of times. V gene TRBV29-1 combines with J gene TRBJ1-2; D is undetermined. V was clipped by 3 bases and J by 1 base, with 12 bases between them. CDR1 is SQVTM, CDR2 ANQGSEA, per germline. This CDR3 is built from 14 residues. For the CDR3, the DNA is TGCAGCGTTGAGGGAAACGGACTTAACTATGGCTACACCTTC. Translation gives CSVEGNGLNYGYTF.

CDR3 protein: CASSIDTGNHYGYTF. The CDR3 nucleotides read TGTGCCAGTAGTATAGACACCGGGAATCACTATGGCTACACCTTC. The genes are TRBV19 and TRBJ1-2; D not resolved. V gave up 0 bases and J gave up 3 bases, with 11 bases separating them. There are 15 residues in the CDR3. Germline V gene data show CDR1 as LNHDA and CDR2 as SQIVND (reference sequence).

The chain recombines TRBV10-3 with TRBJ2-1; no clear D gene. Germline V gives CDR1 ENHRY, CDR2 SYGVKD. Trimming pared 0 bases from V and 0 bases from J, leaving 12 bases between. The CDR3 has 17 amino acids. Here the CDR3 DNA reads TGTGCCATCAGTGAGTCGTCCGCAGCCAGCTCCTACAATGAGCAGTTCTTC. Encoded protein: CAISESSAASSYNEQFF.

This chain links TRBV18 with TRBJ2-3, with 7 nucleotides matching TRBD2. This CDR3 has 16 residues. The germline V gene has CDR1 KGHSH and CDR2 LQKENI. With V trimmed by 3 bases and J by 4 bases, 10 bases remained unmatched. The DNA for the CDR3 is TGTGCCAGCTCACCCGTCCCGGGGGGAATGTCAGATACGCAGTATTTT. This translates into CASSPVPGGMSDTQYF.

V gene TRBV7-2 combines with J gene TRBJ2-2; 7 positions match TRBD1. The CDR3 is 13 residues long. The V segment lost 8 bases and the J segment 4 bases; nucleotides outside the gene matches: 4. Germline assignment: CDR1 SGHTA and CDR2 FQGNSA. The CDR3 DNA is TGTGCCAGCGGCCAGGGGGTCACCGGGGAGCTGTTTTTT. It specifies CASGQGVTGELFF.

The CDR3 nucleotides are TGCGCCAGCAGCTTGCTCCGGGGGCCTCTCGATACGCAGTATTTT. It is translated as CASSLLRGPLDTQYF. This chain uses TRBV5-1 with TRBJ2-3, with D possibly called TRBD1 or TRBD2 (6 bases each). V gave up 1 base and J gave up 6 bases, with 15 bases separating them. Germline loops: CDR1 SGHRS, CDR2 YFSETQ. CDR3 length: 15 residues.

This chain connects TRBV21-1 to TRBJ2-7; TRBD1, the D gene given by the table, was not confirmed from the DNA. TRBV21-1 is marked as a pseudogene. CDR3 length: 13 amino acids. CDR3 nucleotide sequence: TGTGCCAGCAGCAACGACAGGGCGGCCGAGCAGTACTTC. This sequence encodes CASSNDRAAEQYF.

The chain has TRBV9 and TRBJ2-6; either TRBD1 or TRBD2 may supply D (5 bases each). This CDR3 is built from 19 residues. The V end lost 4 bases, the J end lost 0 bases, and 20 bases lay between the germline ends. Germline-derived CDR1 and CDR2 are SGDLS and YYNGEE. The CDR3 coding sequence is TGTGCCAGCAGCTCCCCTTTCGGGGACCGAGTCTCTGGGGCCAACGTCCTGACTTTC. As protein: CASSSPFGDRVSGANVLTF.

The chain links TRBV9 to TRBJ2-1; 8 nucleotides line up with TRBD1. Germline V gene sequence: CDR1 SGDLS, CDR2 YYNGEE. The J segment lost 8 bases and the V segment lost 3 bases, leaving 7 bases of the junction unmatched. The CDR3 has 14 residues. DNA of the CDR3: TGTGCCAGCAGCGGCAGGGGGCCGGTGGATGAGCAGTTCTTC. Its translation: CASSGRGPVDEQFF. The entire variable domain, with the rest obtained from reference TRBV9 and TRBJ2-1, is as follows: DSGVTQTPKHLITATGQRVTLRCSPRSGDLSVYWYQQSLDQGLQFLIQYYNGEERAKGNILERFSAQQFPDLHSELNLSSLELGDSALYFCASSGRGPVDEQFFGPGTRLTVL.

This clone has only a few counts. This chain links TRBV18 with TRBJ1-2; a weak D match, TRBD1 (5 bases). This CDR3 is built from 14 residues. The ends were cut back, 2 bases at V and 3 bases at J, with 10 bases in the middle. In germline, CDR1 is KGHSH, CDR2 LQKENI. The DNA of the CDR3 is TGTGCCAGCTCACCAGAGACAGCCTACTATGGCTACACCTTC. This sequence encodes CASSPETAYYGYTF.

V usage is TRBV4-1 and J usage is TRBJ2-1, with D unresolved. CDR3 size: 16 residues. Trimming left V 1 base short and J 3 bases short, with 13 bases between. Germline CDR1 and CDR2: MGHRA and YSYEKL. The CDR3 DNA follows: TGCGCCAGCAGCCAAGTCAAGGGATCTGGCTACAATGAGCAGTTCTTC. Residues: CASSQVKGSGYNEQFF.

This chain connects TRBV19 to TRBJ1-2; D not resolved. V lost 7 bases to trimming and J lost 8 bases, with 20 bases between them. The CDR3 has 14 amino acids. Germline assignment: CDR1 LNHDA and CDR2 SQIVND (reference sequence). CDR3: CASTSTNSGRGYTF. The CDR3 DNA sequence: TGTGCCAGTACCTCAACCAACAGTGGGCGCGGCTACACCTTC.

The chain recombines TRBV28 with TRBJ1-5; D perhaps matches TRBD1 (6 bases). Trimming cost V 8 bases and J 1 base, with 12 bases left between them. CDR1 and CDR2 from the germline V gene are MDHEN and SYDVKM. The CDR3 is made up of 14 amino acids. This chain's CDR3 is CASATGLSNQPQHF. CDR3 bases: TGTGCCAGCGCAACAGGGCTCAGCAATCAGCCCCAGCATTTT.

The chain is built from TRBV6-6 and TRBJ1-1, with a weak D call TRBD1 (6 bases). The V end lost 7 bases, the J end lost 1 base, and 13 bases lay between the germline ends. The CDR3 consists of 14 residues. Germline lookup yields CDR1 MNHNY and CDR2 SVGAGI (reference sequence). CDR3 sequence: CASIDDRRNTEAFF. Here the CDR3 DNA reads TGTGCCAGCATCGACGACAGGAGGAACACTGAAGCTTTCTTT.

This clone was recorded a few times. The chain carries TRBV4-1 and TRBJ2-7, with TRBD1 matching 8 bases. Germline CDR1 reads MGHRA; CDR2 reads YSYEKL. The CDR3 sequence is 15 residues long. J was trimmed by 5 bases and V by 1 base; bases with no gene match: 7. CDR3 sequence (DNA): TGCGCCAGCAGCCAAGCCTTCAGGGGGCCGAACGAGCAGTACTTC. Translating it yields CASSQAFRGPNEQYF.